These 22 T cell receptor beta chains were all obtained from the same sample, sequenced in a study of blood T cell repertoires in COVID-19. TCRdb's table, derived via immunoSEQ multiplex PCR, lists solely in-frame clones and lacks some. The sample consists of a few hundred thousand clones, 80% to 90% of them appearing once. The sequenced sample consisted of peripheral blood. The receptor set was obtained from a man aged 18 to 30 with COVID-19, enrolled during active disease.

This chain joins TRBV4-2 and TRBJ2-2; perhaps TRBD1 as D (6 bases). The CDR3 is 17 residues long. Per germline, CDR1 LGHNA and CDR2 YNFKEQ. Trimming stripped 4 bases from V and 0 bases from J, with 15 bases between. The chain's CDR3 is CASSPDQGTTNTGELFF. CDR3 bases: TGTGCCAGCAGCCCGGACCAGGGGACAACGAACACCGGGGAGCTGTTTTTT.

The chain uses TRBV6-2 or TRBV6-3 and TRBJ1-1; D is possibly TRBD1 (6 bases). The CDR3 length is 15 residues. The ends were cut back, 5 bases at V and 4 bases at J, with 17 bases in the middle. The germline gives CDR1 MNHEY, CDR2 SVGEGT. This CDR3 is CASSGGGWSTTEAFF. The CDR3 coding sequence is TGTGCCAGCAGTGGGGGGGGCTGGTCGACCACTGAAGCTTTCTTT.

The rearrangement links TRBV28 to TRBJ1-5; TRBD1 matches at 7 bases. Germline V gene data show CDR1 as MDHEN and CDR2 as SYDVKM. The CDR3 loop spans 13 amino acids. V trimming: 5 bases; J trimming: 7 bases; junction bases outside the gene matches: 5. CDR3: CASSNEGGQPQHF. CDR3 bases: TGTGCCAGCAGTAATGAAGGGGGCCAGCCCCAGCATTTT.

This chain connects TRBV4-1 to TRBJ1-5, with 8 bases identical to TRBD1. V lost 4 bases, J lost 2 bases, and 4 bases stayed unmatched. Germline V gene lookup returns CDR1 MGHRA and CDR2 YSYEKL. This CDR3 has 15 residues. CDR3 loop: CASSPGQGRNQPQHF. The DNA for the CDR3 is TGCGCCAGCAGCCCAGGACAGGGACGCAATCAGCCCCAGCATTTT.

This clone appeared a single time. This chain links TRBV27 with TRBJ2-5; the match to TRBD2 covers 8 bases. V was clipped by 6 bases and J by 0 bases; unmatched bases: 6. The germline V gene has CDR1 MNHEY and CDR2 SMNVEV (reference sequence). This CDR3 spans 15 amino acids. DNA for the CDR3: TGTGCCAGCAGATTACGGGGGGGAAACCAAGAGACCCAGTACTTC. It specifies CASRLRGGNQETQYF.

CDR3 bases: TGTGCCAGCAGCGTCGACAGGTCCTCAGCTTTCTTT. Protein product: CASSVDRSSAFF. This chain joins TRBV7-9 and TRBJ1-1; a possible D gene is TRBD1 (6 bases). This CDR3 has 12 amino acids. V lost 5 bases, J lost 10 bases, and 14 bases lay in between. The V gene's germline CDR1 is SEHNR and CDR2 FQNEAQ (reference sequence).

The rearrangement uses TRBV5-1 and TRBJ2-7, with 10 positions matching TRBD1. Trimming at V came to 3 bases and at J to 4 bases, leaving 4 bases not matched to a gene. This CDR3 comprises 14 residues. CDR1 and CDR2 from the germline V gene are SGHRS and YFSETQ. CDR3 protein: CASSSTGGAYEQYF. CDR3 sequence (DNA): TGCGCCAGCAGCTCGACAGGGGGCGCGTACGAGCAGTACTTC.

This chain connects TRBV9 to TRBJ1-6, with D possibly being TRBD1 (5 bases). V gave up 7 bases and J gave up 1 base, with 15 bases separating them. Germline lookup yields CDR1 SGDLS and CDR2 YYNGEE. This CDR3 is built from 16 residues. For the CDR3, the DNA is TGTGCCAGCGGACCGGGGGAAAGGTCCTATAATTCACCCCTCCACTTT. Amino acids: CASGPGERSYNSPLHF.

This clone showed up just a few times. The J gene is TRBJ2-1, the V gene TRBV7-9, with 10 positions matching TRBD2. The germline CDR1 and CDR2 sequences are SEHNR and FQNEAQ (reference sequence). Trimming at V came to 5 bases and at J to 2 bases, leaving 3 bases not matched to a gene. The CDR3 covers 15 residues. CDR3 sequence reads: CASSPGTSAYNEQFF. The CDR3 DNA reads TGTGCCAGCAGCCCCGGGACTAGCGCCTACAATGAGCAGTTCTTC.

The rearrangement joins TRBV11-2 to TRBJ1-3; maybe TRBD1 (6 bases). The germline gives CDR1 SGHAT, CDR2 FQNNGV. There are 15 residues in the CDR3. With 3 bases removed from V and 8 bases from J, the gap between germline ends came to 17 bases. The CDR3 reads CASSFRIGGADTIYF. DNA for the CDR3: TGTGCCAGCAGCTTCAGGATCGGGGGGGCTGACACCATATATTTT.

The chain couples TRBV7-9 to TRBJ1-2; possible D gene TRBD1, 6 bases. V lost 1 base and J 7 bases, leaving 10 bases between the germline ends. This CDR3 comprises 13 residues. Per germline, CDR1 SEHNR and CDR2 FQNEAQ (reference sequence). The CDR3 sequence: CASSLGQVGGYTF. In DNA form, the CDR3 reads TGTGCCAGCAGCTTAGGACAGGTTGGTGGCTACACCTTC.

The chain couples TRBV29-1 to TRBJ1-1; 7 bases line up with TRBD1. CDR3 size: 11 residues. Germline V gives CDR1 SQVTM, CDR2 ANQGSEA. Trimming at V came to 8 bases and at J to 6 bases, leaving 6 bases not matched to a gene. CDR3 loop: CSPDRAPEAFF. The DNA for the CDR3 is TGCAGCCCTGACAGGGCTCCTGAAGCTTTCTTT.

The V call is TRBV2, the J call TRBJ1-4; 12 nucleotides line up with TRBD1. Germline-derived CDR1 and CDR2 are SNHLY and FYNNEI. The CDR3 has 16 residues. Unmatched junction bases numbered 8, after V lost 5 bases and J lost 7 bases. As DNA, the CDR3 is TGTGCCAGCAGTCCGGGACAGGGGGCCGGCGGTGAAAAACTGTTTTTT. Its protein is CASSPGQGAGGEKLFF.

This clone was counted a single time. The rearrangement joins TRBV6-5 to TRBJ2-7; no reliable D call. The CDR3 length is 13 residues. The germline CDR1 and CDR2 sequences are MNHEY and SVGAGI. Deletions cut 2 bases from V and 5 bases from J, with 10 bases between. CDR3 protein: CASSYRAEDEQYF. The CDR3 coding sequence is TGTGCCAGCAGTTACCGAGCTGAGGACGAGCAGTACTTC.

The CDR3 bases are TGCGCCAGCACCAGGGGACAGCGTTACAATGAGCAGTTCTTC. Protein product: CASTRGQRYNEQFF. V and J are TRBV5-1 and TRBJ2-1; TRBD1 matches 7 bases. V was clipped by 6 bases and J by 4 bases; unmatched bases: 7. The germline gives CDR1 SGHRS, CDR2 YFSETQ. This CDR3 has 14 amino acids.

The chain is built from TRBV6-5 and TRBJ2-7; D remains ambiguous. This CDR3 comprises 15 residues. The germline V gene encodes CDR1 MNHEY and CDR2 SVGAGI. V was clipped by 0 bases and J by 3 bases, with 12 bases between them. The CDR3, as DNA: TGTGCCAGCAGTTACTCGAACGTAAGAGTCTACGAGCAGTACTTC. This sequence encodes CASSYSNVRVYEQYF.

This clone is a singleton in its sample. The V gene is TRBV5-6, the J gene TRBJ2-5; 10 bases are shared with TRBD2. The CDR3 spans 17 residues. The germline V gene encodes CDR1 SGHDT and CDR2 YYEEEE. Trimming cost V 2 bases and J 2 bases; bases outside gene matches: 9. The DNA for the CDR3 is TGTGCCAGCAGCTTCGGTGGGGAGCGGGGGGGACAAGAGACCCAGTACTTC. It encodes CASSFGGERGGQETQYF.

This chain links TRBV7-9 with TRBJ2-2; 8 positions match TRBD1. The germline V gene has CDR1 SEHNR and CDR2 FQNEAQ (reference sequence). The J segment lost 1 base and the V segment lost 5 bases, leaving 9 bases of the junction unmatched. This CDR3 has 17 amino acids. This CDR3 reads CASSILSGTGNTGELFF. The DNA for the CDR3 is TGTGCCAGCAGCATACTCTCCGGGACAGGGAACACCGGGGAGCTGTTTTTT.

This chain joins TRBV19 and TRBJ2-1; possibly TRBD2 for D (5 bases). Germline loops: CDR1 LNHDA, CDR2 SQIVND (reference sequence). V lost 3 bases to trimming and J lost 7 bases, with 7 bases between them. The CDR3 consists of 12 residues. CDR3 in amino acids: CASSIVANEQFF. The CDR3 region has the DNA TGTGCCAGTAGTATCGTAGCGAATGAGCAGTTCTTC.

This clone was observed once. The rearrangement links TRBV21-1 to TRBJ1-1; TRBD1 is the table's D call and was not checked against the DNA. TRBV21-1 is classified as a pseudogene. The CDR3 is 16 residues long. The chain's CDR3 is CASSTYRGEGNTEAFF. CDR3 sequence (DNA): TGTGCCAGCAGCACGTACAGGGGCGAAGGGAACACTGAAGCTTTCTTT.

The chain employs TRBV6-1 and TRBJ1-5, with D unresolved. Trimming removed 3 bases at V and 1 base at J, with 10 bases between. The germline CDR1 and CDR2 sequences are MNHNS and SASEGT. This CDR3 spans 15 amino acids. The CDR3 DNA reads TGTGCCAGCAGTGATCATGACTTAAGCAATCAGCCCCAGCATTTT. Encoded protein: CASSDHDLSNQPQHF.

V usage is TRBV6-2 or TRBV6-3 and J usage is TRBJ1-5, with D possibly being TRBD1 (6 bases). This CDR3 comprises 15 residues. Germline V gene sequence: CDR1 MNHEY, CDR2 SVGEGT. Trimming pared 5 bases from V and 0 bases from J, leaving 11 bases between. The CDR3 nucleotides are TGTGCCAGCAGTAGAGGGGGATATAGCAATCAGCCCCAGCATTTT. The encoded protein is CASSRGGYSNQPQHF.